The present entry profiles one TCR beta chain with its context. This entry belongs to a study of blood T cell repertoires in COVID-19. Study at large: The United States, Italy and Spain were the sources of the acute and convalescent COVID-19 samples.

Authors' methods: It was from reference gene primer amplification that nucleated cell counts were estimated. Clones were read by immunoSEQ multiplex PCR, and TCRdb kept only the in-frame ones, dropping some. That table furnishes V, J and clone size, whereas the DNA furnished D and trimming. Among approximately 240,000 clones listed, approximately 79% were seen once. The CDR3 is made up of 14 amino acids. Trimming pared 1 base from V and 10 bases from J, leaving 11 bases between. Germline V CDR1 and CDR2: LNHDA, SQIVND (reference sequence). The TCR comes from a woman in her forties with active or convalescent COVID-19. Material: peripheral blood. The J gene is TRBJ1-6, the V gene TRBV19, with D perhaps matching TRBD1 (5 bases). The chain's CDR3 is CASSIVGGRSPLHF. The CDR3 DNA sequence: TGTGCCAGTAGTATAGTCGGGGGGAGATCACCCCTCCACTTT.